The TCR beta chain under discussion was sequenced for a study of cytomegalovirus exposure and HLA in healthy donors (dated by TCRdb to 2017 to 2019). As for the study more broadly: An earlier analysis of under 600 of the donors reported 250 to 300 Gb of sequence data and around 120 million unique TCR beta sequences from roughly 200 million T cells. Around 300 gigabases of sequencing data and 80 million or so unique TCR sequences were included in an early release covering about 600 HLA-typed donors. Using immunosequencing, the study profiled T cell repertoires from around 670 subjects and related those repertoires to cytomegalovirus serostatus. The genetic ancestry cluster associated with self-reported Caucasian donors included around four fifths of the approximately 410 genotyped donors. Roughly 5 DR-DQ haplotypes were handled as single units for association and clustering, since linkage in the cohort was strong. The aim of the study was to test whether cataloging public T cell receptors could identify signatures of past pathogen exposure. Typing coverage differed by locus: A, B, C, DRB1 and DQB1 were typed in roughly 629-630 donors, DQA1 in 522, DPA1 in around 580, and DPB1 in 450 to 480. The later analysis used no new phenotypic data to find candidate immune exposures, relying instead on TCR beta sequences and their occurrence across donors. Besides the first cohort of more than 650 subjects, a separate validation cohort made up of about 120 different subjects was used. To predict cytomegalovirus infection status, the study combined high-throughput TCR immunosequencing, statistical association of individual TCRs with disease status, and machine learning. In an earlier analysis of roughly 580 of the donors, high-throughput TCR beta sequencing was used to judge whether each TCR beta V gene segment behaved as functional or pseudogenic. In a later genetic analysis, genome-wide SNP genotypes for about 65% of the roughly 670 donors were used, and that subset was treated as a discovery cohort. Donor age, sex, ethnicity and CMV serostatus were compiled alongside the repertoire data. All discovery cohort repertoires had been generated using a single sequencing platform. Class I and class II HLA loci were covered by the typing at four-digit resolution. In a later analysis, previously published TCR beta repertoires from several hundred donors were re-analyzed and high-resolution HLA genotyping was added so that TCR occurrence patterns could be studied. On average, 235,054 unique TCR beta nucleotide sequences were sequenced per donor among some 420 genotyped donors of the cohort, with roughly 18% of those sequences being non-productive. Overall study outcomes, separate from this receptor: A cluster of highly shared sequence variants was judged likely to be a technical artifact of the sequencing pipeline. When HLA alleles, especially DR and DQ, strongly co-occurred, attributing TCR associations to individual alleles was difficult. Fewer than 20 rarely observed V segments, including chromosome 9 orphons, were excluded from the earlier analysis of approximately 600 of the donors because counts were too low. Compared with equally common non-associated chains, HLA-associated TCR beta chains in a later analysis were more clonally expanded and had lower generation probabilities. Cytomegalovirus status was reported to be diagnosed by the classifier with high specificity and sensitivity in both the original and validation cohorts. It was suggested by the authors that the approach could potentially be generalized to other disease states and immunological phenotypes. Correlated functional status among segregating V segments might reflect linkage disequilibrium, but an unknown experimental factor could not be ruled out. While some public TCRs were present in many individuals, most TCR sequences turned up only very rarely across donors. For the cohort, immune exposure information was limited to CMV serostatus. A few of the identified cytomegalovirus-associated TCR beta chains were confirmed in vitro to be specific for cytomegalovirus antigens. In a later genetic analysis, fewer N-insertions in productive TCRs were reported among donors in an Asian-associated ancestry cluster than the roughly 710-donor mean. Because HLA typing was missing for some donors at each locus, association tests included only the typed subset. An association between a missense DCLRE1C variant and V-gene and J-gene trimming of TCR beta chains was found in a later genetic analysis and replicated in an independent cohort. Several of the top co-occurrence clusters appeared to be linked to parvovirus B19, influenza, CMV and Epstein-Barr virus, according to a later analysis. In a later analysis, the rate of TCR association differed among HLA loci, with DRB1 alleles having the most associated TCRs and HLA-C alleles having the fewest. Most CMV-associated TCR beta chains appeared to be HLA-restricted in a later analysis, and the HLA associations seemed to be driven largely by CMV exposure. Presence/absence analyses assumed roughly uniform sequencing depth across donors, an assumption that may not hold. A further reported finding was that TCR beta sequences accurately predicted the HLA-A and HLA-B alleles for most subjects in the first cohort. A later analysis associated about 18,000 TCR beta sequences with specific HLA alleles at a false discovery rate of 0.05. In the study, about 150 TCR beta chains were listed as associated with cytomegalovirus. Broadly in line with IMGT annotations, most TCR beta V segments showed up in productive rearrangements about 87% or about 30% of the time in an earlier analysis of 587 of the donors. The cohort was sequenced for TCR beta chains only, and without alpha or paired-chain data the features that could be detected were limited.

Library construction relied on the immunoSEQ multiplex PCR assay. A mixture of 60 forward primers for TCR Vbeta segments and 13 reverse primers for TCR Jbeta segments was used in the multiplex PCR. The CDR3 region of rearranged TCR beta genes was amplified from genomic DNA with a multiplex PCR assay. On the Illumina HiSeq System, the amplified TCR beta libraries were sequenced as 87-base-pair reads. The original methods were these. A later analysis tallied roughly 80 million unique TCR beta chains across the approximately 670 repertoires, and about 10 million of those chains were shared by two or more donors. To remove PCR and sequencing errors, raw reads were error-corrected and collapsed into unique sequences using a nearest-neighbor algorithm that merged closely related sequences. Alignment of CDR3 sequences to IMGT reference sequences was used to assign V, D and J gene segments. Each retained sequence needed at least a six-nucleotide match to both a V gene segment and a J gene segment. A rearrangement was called productive if the CDR3 had no stop codons and remained in frame with V and J, and every other rearrangement was called non-productive. Following IMGT convention, CDR3 was defined as the stretch from the second conserved V-encoded cysteine to the conserved J-encoded phenylalanine. The earlier analysis of about 590 of the donors excluded sequences that lacked an unambiguous match to a single V gene segment. An earlier analysis of approximately 590 of the donors called V segments functional above 56.7% productive rearrangements and segregating when the between-donor standard deviation exceeded 5%. A statistical classification framework was built for diagnosing cytomegalovirus status from the catalog of TCR beta chain sequences. In a later analysis, V and J genes were assigned by comparing TCR nucleotide sequences against IMGT/GENE-DB human TR gene sequences. The TCRdist pipeline was used in a later analysis to assign CDR3 sequences and most-parsimonious VDJ recombination scenarios. A later analysis defined each TCR beta chain by its CDR3 amino acid sequence plus V-gene family, and excluded reads lacking a unique V-gene family. To address suspected cross-contamination and a sequencing artifact, a later analysis removed 450 to 700 highly shared, low-generation-probability nucleotide sequences. In a later analysis, a clonal expansion index was calculated for each public chain from normalized within-repertoire ranks of inferred template counts. In a later analysis, generation probabilities were computed using a VDJ recombination model fitted to out-of-frame rearrangements, and the results were checked against IGoR. Hypergeometric tests were used in a later analysis to score TCR-TCR, TCR-HLA and TCR-CMV co-occurrence, with a repertoire-size bias correction applied to the TCR pairs. To estimate false discovery rates, a later analysis permuted the HLA or CMV assignments 20 times. In a later analysis, co-occurring TCRs were grouped using DBSCAN, and TCRdist sequence similarity was added for clustering within HLA-allele-positive subsets. Repertoires with fewer than 30,000 or more than 120,000 public chains, plus five repertoires with anomalous nucleotide sharing, were excluded from co-occurrence clustering. TCRdb's version of the immuneACCESS table is confined to in-frame rearrangements and falls short of the full clone set. An unresolved V gene accounts for under half of the shortfall where checked; the remainder is of unknown origin. V, J and clone size reflect that table, while D and trimming were determined from the DNA. The sample table shows approximately 150,000 clones, and around 80% are seen once. The top ten constitute about 4.7% of the sample.

In total, fewer than 750 healthy bone marrow donors made up the cohort. At the time of sampling, all cohort members were nominally healthy, though unrecorded immune exposures were likely present. The donor was CMV seronegative and belonged to the group of 380 or so seronegative cohort members. A peripheral blood sample was collected from each donor, and TCR beta sequencing was performed on peripheral blood mononuclear cells. Genomic DNA was extracted from the blood cell samples with the Qiagen DNeasy Blood Extraction Kit. Turning to this clone: This receptor's antigen is unknown. No base quality values were provided; no much bigger clone lies one nucleotide off.

This clonotype was sampled from a man aged 25 to 45 in good health and CMV-seronegative. The specimen sequenced was PBMCs.

At the DNA level, the sequence is TGTGCCAGCAGTACGGCCTTTATAGCGGGAGTCAAATACGAGCAGTACTTC. Its protein is CASSTAFIAGVKYEQYF. The sequence links TRBV27 to TRBJ2-7; the central 9 bases match TRBD2. The germline V gene (reference sequence) supplies CDR1 MNHEY and CDR2 SMNVEV. The CDR3 runs 17 amino acids, cysteine and phenylalanine included. Just CDR3 DNA is preserved here, 51 bases in frame from base 1. Ends trimmed: V by 5 bases, J by 4 bases; bases unmatched to a gene: 15.